A single T cell receptor beta chain is shown here with its context. No antigen is known for it. A read error may explain this, as a much larger clone is one base away. The data belong to a study of T cells in Graves' hyperthyroidism and ophthalmopathy. The wider study: Pretreatment peripheral blood was obtained at initial diagnosis. Overall study findings and caveats: In the analysis, a 13 V-J model separated ophthalmopathy from stable hyperthyroidism.

CDR3 size: 14 residues. V was pared by 9 bases and J by 6 bases, with 20 bases between. The germline V gene has CDR1 SNHLY and CDR2 FYNNEI. Uncontrolled infection, other autoimmune disease, pregnancy or lactation led to exclusion. What was amplified from RNA transcripts were TCR beta CDR3 regions. With the HTBI primer set, the TCR CDR3 went through a first round of RT-PCR. MiXCR, applied by TCRdb to the multiplex PCR reads, yields one record per CDR3 protein. There are roughly 180,000 distinct CDR3 sequences in the sample; around 8.9% occur only once, and over 20% lies in the top ten. Source material: blood. V is TRBV2 and J is TRBJ1-1; no clear D. This clonotype originated in a woman between 18 and 30 years old with Graves' hyperthyroidism that later progressed to Graves' ophthalmopathy. CDR3 in amino acids: CARIRTVSIPEAFF. CDR3 in DNA: TGTGCCAGAATCAGAACAGTTTCTATTCCTGAAGCTTTCTTT.